The clone carrying this TCR beta chain appeared once. No antigen is known for it. This specimen belongs to a study of breast tumors, draining lymph nodes, adjacent tissues. Each CDR3 protein is one row after TCRdb ran MiXCR on the multiplex PCR reads. The repertoire holds 13,000 or so distinct CDR3 sequences, with 62% as singletons. Findings and caveats of the study: Tumors had less TCR diversity than lymph nodes, more than nontumor tissue.

The TCR sequence derives from a female donor with breast cancer. Some clones in this sample may be carry-over from other donors' samples. The sample taken for sequencing was tumor-adjacent breast tissue.

The CDR3 loop is CASSARRDSPLHF. As DNA, the CDR3 is TGTGCCAGCAGCGCAAGACGGGATTCACCCCTCCACTTT. This sequence joins TRBV11-2 and TRBJ1-6; no clear D. The CDR3 is 13 residues long. Trimming took 5 bases from V and 8 from J, leaving 10 bases between them. Germline CDR1 reads SGHAT; CDR2 reads FQNNGV.